The 19 T cell receptor beta chains below all came from one sample that was sequenced in a study of blood T cell repertoires in COVID-19. The table came from immunoSEQ multiplex PCR; TCRdb's copy has only in-frame clones and leaves some out. The data show roughly 230,000 clones, with 80% to 85% seen just once and roughly 3.2% held by the top ten. Sequencing was carried out using PBMCs or T cells enriched from blood (not recorded which). These receptor sequences come from a man over 45 who had recovered from COVID-19.

The chain joins TRBV18 to TRBJ1-1; TRBD1 is a possible D gene (6 bases). CDR3 length equals 13 residues. In germline, CDR1 is KGHSH, CDR2 LQKENI. Trimming removed 7 bases at V and 5 bases at J, with 14 bases between. CDR3 region: CASFQGWSTEAFF. The CDR3 coding sequence is TGTGCCAGCTTTCAGGGGTGGAGTACTGAAGCTTTCTTT.

This clone was recorded only once. The chain recombines TRBV5-1 with TRBJ2-7; 11 bases map to TRBD1. V shed 5 bases and J 1 base; nucleotides not matched to a gene: 5. The CDR3 is 15 amino acids. The germline CDR1 and CDR2 sequences are SGHRS and YFSETQ. The CDR3 sequence is CASRTGTGGSYEQYF. CDR3 DNA sequence: TGCGCCAGCAGGACAGGGACAGGGGGGTCCTACGAGCAGTACTTC.

The chain is built from TRBV5-1 and TRBJ1-3; D is ambiguous. Between the trimmed V and J ends, which lost 0 bases and 5 bases, there was a span of 12 bases. Germline V gene data show CDR1 as SGHRS and CDR2 as YFSETQ. The CDR3 length is 15 residues. Here the CDR3 DNA reads TGCGCCAGCAGCTTGGAGGCACAGCTTCGAAACACCATATATTTT. Protein product: CASSLEAQLRNTIYF.

Concerning this clone: Germline and junction disagree at one end, which may indicate a read error. This sequence joins TRBV5-1 and TRBJ2-7, with 7 nucleotides matching TRBD2. The germline gives CDR1 SGHRS, CDR2 YFSETQ. The CDR3 length is 14 residues. The CDR3 DNA reads TGCGCCAGCACCTTGGGGGGGAGGGCCTACGAGCAGTACTTC. This codes for CASTLGGRAYEQYF.

The chain joins TRBV3-1 (or the pseudogene TRBV3-2) to TRBJ2-3; a possible D gene is TRBD2 (6 bases). The ends were cut back, 10 bases at V and 2 bases at J, with 22 bases in the middle. Germline loops: CDR1 LGHDT, CDR2 YNNKEL (reference sequence). The CDR3 contains 16 residues. CDR3 sequence reads: CANREWGVLITDTQYF. CDR3 in DNA: TGTGCCAACCGGGAATGGGGGGTTCTCATCACAGATACGCAGTATTTT.

The chain combines TRBV20-1 with TRBJ1-2; 7 nucleotides align to TRBD1. The CDR3 is 11 amino acids. V shed 6 bases, J shed 8 bases, and the junction held 6 bases outside the gene matches. Germline CDR1 DFQATT, CDR2 SNEGSKA (reference sequence). CDR3 residues: CSAYDRDGYTF. In nucleotides, the CDR3 is TGCAGTGCGTACGACAGGGACGGCTACACCTTC.

This sequence joins TRBV24-1 and TRBJ1-5; TRBD1 agrees at 9 bases. Germline values: CDR1 KGHDR, CDR2 SFDVKD. The CDR3 covers 15 residues. Trimming cost V 3 bases and J 4 bases; bases outside gene matches: 3. The CDR3 DNA follows: TGTGCCACCAGTGATCTCGGGACAGGGAATCAGCCCCAGCATTTT. As protein: CATSDLGTGNQPQHF.

J is TRBJ1-2 and V is TRBV27; TRBD1 aligns across 7 bases. Losses at the gene ends were 5 bases for V and 3 bases for J; bases not matched to a gene: 24. Germline values: CDR1 MNHEY, CDR2 SMNVEV (reference sequence). The length of the CDR3 is 20 residues. The chain's CDR3 is CASSLRLGTARNWWDYGYTF. CDR3 nucleotides: TGTGCCAGCAGTCTTCGACTAGGGACAGCCCGTAACTGGTGGGACTATGGCTACACCTTC.

This clone was detected only once. The rearrangement joins TRBV19 to TRBJ1-1; no reliable D call. Germline CDR1 and CDR2: LNHDA and SQIVND (reference sequence). The CDR3 contains 16 residues. Trimming removed 9 bases from V and 4 bases from J, with 24 bases in between. In nucleotides, the CDR3 is TGTGCCAGCATGATCTGGACGGGCCGTGCGGGCACTGAAGCTTTCTTT. Encoded protein: CASMIWTGRAGTEAFF. Drawing the rest from reference TRBV19 and TRBJ1-1, the complete variable domain is DGGITQSPKYLFRKEGQNVTLSCEQNLNHDAMYWYRQDPGQGLRLIYYSQIVNDFQKGDIAEGYSVSREKKESFPLTVTSAQKNPTAFYLCASMIWTGRAGTEAFFGQGTRLTVV.

The chain employs TRBV27 and TRBJ2-2; tentative D call: TRBD1 (5 bases). This CDR3 spans 15 amino acids. The germline V gene has CDR1 MNHEY and CDR2 SMNVEV (reference sequence). V shed 5 bases and J shed 6 bases, with 16 bases lying between them. The CDR3 bases are TGTGCCAGCAGTCTTTACACCAGGGCCCCCGGGGAGCTGTTTTTT. Translated, it gives CASSLYTRAPGELFF.

The V gene is TRBV24-1, the J gene TRBJ2-3; 12 bases map to TRBD2. Germline CDR1 is KGHDR and CDR2 is SFDVKD. The CDR3 runs to 17 residues. Trimming removed 3 bases from V and 3 bases from J; junction bases left unmatched: 6. CDR3 in DNA: TGTGCCACCAGTGATCCCCGGACTAGCGGGGCTACAGATACGCAGTATTTT. This sequence encodes CATSDPRTSGATDTQYF.

The chain links TRBV25-1 to TRBJ2-5; D possibly corresponds to TRBD2 (6 bases). V shed 2 bases and J shed 10 bases, with 8 bases lying between them. CDR3 size: 11 residues. Germline V gives CDR1 MGHDK, CDR2 SYGVNS. CDR3 sequence (DNA): TGTGCCAGCAGTGAAGGGAGGAACCAGTACTTC. It is translated as CASSEGRNQYF.

The table lists this clone with a count of one. The V gene is TRBV19, the J gene TRBJ1-1; 8 bases match TRBD1. Trimming removed 2 bases from V and 7 bases from J; junction bases left unmatched: 3. The CDR3 has 13 residues. CDR1 and CDR2 (germline): LNHDA, SQIVND (reference sequence). The CDR3: CASSIRTGSEAFF. The CDR3 nucleotides are TGTGCCAGTAGTATAAGGACAGGGAGTGAAGCTTTCTTT.

This clone has a handful of counts. The same CDR3 arises from other DNA sequences in this sample as well. The rearrangement joins TRBV7-9 to TRBJ2-7; D gene ambiguous. The CDR3 consists of 11 residues. CDR1 is SEHNR, CDR2 FQNEAQ, per germline (reference sequence). V was shortened by 4 bases and J by 2 bases, with 3 bases between the two germline ends. CDR3 sequence (DNA): TGTGCCAGCAGCTCCGCCTACGAGCAGTACTTC. Translated: CASSSAYEQYF. The whole variable domain, filled in from reference TRBV7-9 and TRBJ2-7, reads DTGVSQNPRHKITKRGQNVTFRCDPISEHNRLYWYRQTLGQGPEFLTYFQNEAQLEKSRLLSDRFSAERPKGSFSTLEIQRTEQGDSAMYLCASSSAYEQYFGPGTRLTVT.

This chain's CDR3 is CASSVSGGEVDTQYF. The CDR3 bases are TGTGCCAGCAGCGTAAGCGGGGGGGAGGTAGATACGCAGTATTTT. The chain has TRBV9 and TRBJ2-3, with 10 bases identical to TRBD2. The length of the CDR3 is 15 residues. V trimming: 1 base; J trimming: 5 bases; junction bases outside the gene matches: 4. CDR1 and CDR2 from the germline V gene are SGDLS and YYNGEE. Drawing the rest from reference TRBV9 and TRBJ2-3, the complete variable domain is DSGVTQTPKHLITATGQRVTLRCSPRSGDLSVYWYQQSLDQGLQFLIQYYNGEERAKGNILERFSAQQFPDLHSELNLSSLELGDSALYFCASSVSGGEVDTQYFGPGTRLTVL.

This clone was observed a few times. This chain uses TRBV6-1 with TRBJ2-7; D gene unclear. This CDR3 is built from 11 residues. Trimming removed 6 bases from V and 8 bases from J, with 11 bases in between. Germline V gene lookup returns CDR1 MNHNS and CDR2 SASEGT. Here the CDR3 DNA reads TGTGCCAGCAGCCCCGCATGGCAGCAGTACTTC. Translation gives CASSPAWQQYF.

This clone showed up just a few times. The V and J genes are TRBV6-5 and TRBJ2-3; D is possibly TRBD2 (7 bases). Per the germline V gene, CDR1 is MNHEY and CDR2 is SVGAGI. V was cut by 8 bases and J by 0 bases, with 15 bases left in between. The CDR3 totals 15 residues. The CDR3 DNA follows: TGTGCCAGCCCCGGGGGGCAGGTAAGCACAGATACGCAGTATTTT. This codes for CASPGGQVSTDTQYF.

V usage is TRBV2 and J usage is TRBJ1-4, with TRBD1 identical over 9 bases. V lost 4 bases to trimming and J lost 5 bases; unmatched junction nucleotides: 5. Germline lookup yields CDR1 SNHLY and CDR2 FYNNEI. The CDR3 totals 15 residues. CDR3: CASSGTGVSNEKLFF. For the CDR3, the DNA is TGTGCCAGCAGTGGGACAGGGGTCTCGAATGAAAAACTGTTTTTT.

This clone came up once. The genes are TRBV10-3 and TRBJ2-7; 10 bases agree with TRBD1. Germline values: CDR1 ENHRY, CDR2 SYGVKD. After removal of 6 bases from V and 2 bases from J, the junction contained 1 base not matched to a gene. The CDR3 spans 13 residues. The chain's CDR3 is CAIRGQGTYEQYF. As DNA, the CDR3 is TGTGCCATCAGGGGACAGGGGACCTACGAGCAGTACTTC.